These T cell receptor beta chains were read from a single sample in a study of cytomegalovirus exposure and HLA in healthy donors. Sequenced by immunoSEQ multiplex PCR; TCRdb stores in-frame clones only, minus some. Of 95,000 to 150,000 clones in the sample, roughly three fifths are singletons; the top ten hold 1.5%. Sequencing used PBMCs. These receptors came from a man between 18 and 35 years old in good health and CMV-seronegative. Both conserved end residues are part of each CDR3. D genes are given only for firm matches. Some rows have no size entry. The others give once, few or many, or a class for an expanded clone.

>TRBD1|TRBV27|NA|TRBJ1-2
CASSNSGTGPYYGYTF
TGTGCCAGCAGTAATTCTGGGACAGGGCCTTACTATGGCTACACCTTC
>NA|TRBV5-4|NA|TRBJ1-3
CASSLASGNTIYF
TGTGCCAGCAGCTTGGCCTCGGGAAACACCATATATTTT
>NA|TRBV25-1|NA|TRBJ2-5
CASRYEGVETQYF
TGTGCCAGCAGGTACGAGGGAGTGGAGACCCAGTACTTC
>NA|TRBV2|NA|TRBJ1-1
CASEGTHGWIEAFF
TGTGCCAGTGAGGGAACTCACGGGTGGATCGAAGCTTTCTTT
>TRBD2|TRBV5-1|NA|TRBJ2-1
CASSLAGLGSYNEQFF
TGCGCCAGCAGCTTGGCGGGACTAGGCTCCTACAATGAGCAGTTCTTC
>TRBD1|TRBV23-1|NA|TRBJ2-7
CASSQSKRTGTYEQYF
TGCGCCAGCAGTCAATCGAAGCGGACAGGGACCTACGAGCAGTACTTC
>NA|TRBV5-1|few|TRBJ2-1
CASSLGLSNNEQFF
TGCGCCAGCAGCTTGGGACTTTCTAACAATGAGCAGTTCTTC
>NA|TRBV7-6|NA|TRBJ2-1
CASSLTAYNEQFF
TGTGCCAGCAGCTTAACAGCCTACAATGAGCAGTTCTTC
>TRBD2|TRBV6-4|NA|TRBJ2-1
CASSYGGANHEQFF
TGTGCCAGCAGCTACGGGGGGGCCAACCATGAGCAGTTCTTC
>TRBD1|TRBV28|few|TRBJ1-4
CASSSSGTGGEKLFF
TGTGCCAGCAGTAGTTCCGGGACAGGGGGGGAAAAACTGTTTTTT
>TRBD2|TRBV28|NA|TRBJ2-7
CASSLGGDPLDHEQYF
TGTGCCAGCAGTTTAGGGGGGGACCCGTTGGACCACGAGCAGTACTTC
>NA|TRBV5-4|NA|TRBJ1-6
CASSLASGQNSPLHF
TGTGCCAGCAGCTTGGCCTCTGGACAGAATTCACCCCTCCACTTT
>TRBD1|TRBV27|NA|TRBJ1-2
CASSPGTGVNYGYTF
TGTGCCAGCAGTCCCGGGACAGGGGTTAACTATGGCTACACCTTC
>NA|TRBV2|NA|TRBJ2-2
CASQRLGNTGELFF
TGTGCCAGCCAGCGTCTAGGAAACACCGGGGAGCTGTTTTTT
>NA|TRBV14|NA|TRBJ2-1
CASSQDLGGPEQFF
TGTGCCAGCAGCCAAGATCTGGGGGGACCGGAGCAGTTCTTC
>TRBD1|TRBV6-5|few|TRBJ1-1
CASSLTRQGHTEAFF
TGTGCCAGCAGTCTTACACGACAGGGCCATACTGAAGCTTTCTTT